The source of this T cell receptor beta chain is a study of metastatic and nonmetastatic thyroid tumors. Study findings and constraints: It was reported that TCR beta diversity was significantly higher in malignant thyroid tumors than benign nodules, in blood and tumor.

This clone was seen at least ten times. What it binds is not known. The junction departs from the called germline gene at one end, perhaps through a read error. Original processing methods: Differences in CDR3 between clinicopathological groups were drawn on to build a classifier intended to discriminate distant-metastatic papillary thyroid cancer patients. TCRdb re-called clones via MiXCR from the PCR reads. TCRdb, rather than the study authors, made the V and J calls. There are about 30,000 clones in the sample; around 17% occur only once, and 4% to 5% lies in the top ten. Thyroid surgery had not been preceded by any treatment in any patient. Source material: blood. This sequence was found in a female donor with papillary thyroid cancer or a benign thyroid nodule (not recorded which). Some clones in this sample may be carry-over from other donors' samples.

In nucleotides, the CDR3 is TGTGCCAGCAGGGAAGGGGCCAACGTCCTGACTTTC. Translating gives CASREGANVLTF. The chain joins TRBV6-1 to TRBJ2-6; D call uncertain. The CDR3 runs 12 residues. CDR1 is MNHNS, CDR2 SASEGT, per germline.